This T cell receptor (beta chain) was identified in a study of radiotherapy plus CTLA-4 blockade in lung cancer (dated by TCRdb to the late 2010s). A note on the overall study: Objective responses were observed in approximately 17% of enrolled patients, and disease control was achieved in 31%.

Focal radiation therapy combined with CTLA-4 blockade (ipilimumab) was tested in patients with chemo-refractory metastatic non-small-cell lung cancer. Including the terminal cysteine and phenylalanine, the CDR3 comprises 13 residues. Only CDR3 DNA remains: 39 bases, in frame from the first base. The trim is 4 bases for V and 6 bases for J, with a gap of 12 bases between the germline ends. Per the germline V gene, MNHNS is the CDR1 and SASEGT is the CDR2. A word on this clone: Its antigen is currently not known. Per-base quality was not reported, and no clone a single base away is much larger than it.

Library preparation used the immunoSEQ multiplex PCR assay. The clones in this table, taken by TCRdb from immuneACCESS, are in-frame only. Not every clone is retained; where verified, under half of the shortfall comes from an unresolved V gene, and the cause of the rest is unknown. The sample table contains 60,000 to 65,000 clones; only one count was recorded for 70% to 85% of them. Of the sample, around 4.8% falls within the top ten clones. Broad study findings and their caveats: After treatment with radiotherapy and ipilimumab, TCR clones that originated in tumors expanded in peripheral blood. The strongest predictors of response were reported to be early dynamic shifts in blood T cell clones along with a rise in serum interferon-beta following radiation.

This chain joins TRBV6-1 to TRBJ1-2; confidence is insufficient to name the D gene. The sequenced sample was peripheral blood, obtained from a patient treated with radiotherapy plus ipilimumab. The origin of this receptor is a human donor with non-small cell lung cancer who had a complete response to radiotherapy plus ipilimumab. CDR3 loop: CASSVAFWDGYTF. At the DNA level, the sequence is TGTGCCAGCAGTGTGGCTTTCTGGGATGGCTACACCTTC.